This TCR beta chain appears in the sequencing data of a study of cytomegalovirus exposure and HLA in healthy donors. Study results and caveats: Sequences of the TCR beta chain were said to predict the HLA-A and HLA-B alleles of most subjects accurately.

The CDR3 is 12 residues long. Germline loops: CDR1 GTSNPN, CDR2 SVGIG (reference sequence). V was trimmed by 3 bases and J by 5 bases, leaving 11 bases between them. Both 60 Vbeta primers and 13 Jbeta primers went into the PCR. Measured with immunoSEQ multiplex PCR; TCRdb has only the in-frame clones, and not every one. This sample yields roughly 170,000 clones, of which approximately 82% are seen a single time; approximately 1.6% belongs to the top ten. In the case of this clone: Its antigen is currently unknown.

Sequencing used PBMCs. This rearrangement joins TRBV30 to TRBJ2-7; D is possibly TRBD1 (5 bases). The sequence came from a male donor in good health and CMV-seronegative. This CDR3 reads CAWRSVRDEQYF. CDR3 nucleotides: TGTGCCTGGAGGAGTGTCAGGGACGAGCAGTACTTC.